The entry that follows covers one T cell receptor (beta chain) sequence. Its antigen is unidentified. This record comes from a study of regulatory T cells in long-lasting Graves disease. The CDR3 loop spans 15 amino acids. Germline lookup yields CDR1 SGHTA and CDR2 FQGNSA. V was shortened by 3 bases and J by 3 bases, with 15 bases between the two germline ends. Library construction for TCR beta used iRepertoire HTBI primers and Arm-PCR of CDR3 regions. Via MiXCR, TCRdb re-called the multiplex PCR reads, giving one row per CDR3 protein. The repertoire includes about 320,000 distinct CDR3 sequences, about 18% of them detected once, and approximately 35% sits in the top ten. Findings and limits, study-wide: The sample size was small, and this may have reduced accuracy.

Regarding time point: newly diagnosed GD, antithyroid drugs for less than 3 months. PBMC RNA was the source of the TCR library. The TCR was taken from a female donor with Graves disease. V and J are TRBV7-2 and TRBJ2-7; D is possibly TRBD2 (5 bases). Sequenced material: peripheral blood mononuclear cells (PBMCs), taken at new diagnosis, from a patient treated with antithyroid drugs. Here the CDR3 reads CASSLSSASGYEQYF. The DNA for the CDR3 is TGTGCCAGCAGCTTGAGTTCGGCCAGCGGCTACGAGCAGTACTTC.